These 18 T cell receptor beta chains originate from one sample sequenced in a study of response to subunit inactivated influenza vaccine (dated by TCRdb to about 2018). The library was built by means of RT-PCR. The sample was run on an Illumina HiSeq 2500. The public reads were reanalyzed by TCRdb: fastp trimming at Q25, MiXCR alignment, in-frame beta chains only. Here each entry gathers all rows of one CDR3 protein and keeps the most common genes and DNA. This sample lists under 200,000 distinct CDR3 sequences; roughly 10% were detected once. Around 33% of the sample comes from the top ten. The sample in question was CD8+ T cells sorted from PBMCs, obtained less than 30 months after vaccination. The receptors originated from a man between 50 and 75 years old who received an inactivated influenza vaccine. Donor details come from another sample of the same person, matched by shared clones.

This clonotype was counted ten times or more. The V and J genes are TRBV4-3 and TRBJ2-1; no reliable D call. V lost 4 bases to trimming and J lost 2 bases, with 9 bases between them. Germline-derived CDR1 and CDR2 are LGHNA and YSLEER. The CDR3 loop spans 14 amino acids. This CDR3 is CASSPTRTYNEQFF. CDR3 DNA: TGCGCCAGCAGCCCGACGCGAACCTACAATGAGCAGTTCTTC.

The chain couples TRBV29-1 to TRBJ1-1, with D possibly being TRBD1 (5 bases). Germline lookup yields CDR1 SQVTM and CDR2 ANQGSEA. V lost 6 bases, J lost 0 bases, and 17 bases lay in between. This CDR3 is 15 amino acids long. The CDR3 region is CSVIGDLTMNTEAFF. The CDR3 nucleotides are TGCAGCGTGATTGGGGACCTTACAATGAACACTGAAGCTTTCTTT.

The rearrangement joins TRBV5-1 to TRBJ2-7; D remains unclear. V lost 0 bases to trimming and J lost 6 bases, with 13 bases between them. The CDR3 sequence is 14 residues long. Germline lookup yields CDR1 SGHRS and CDR2 YFSETQ. The CDR3 DNA reads as TGCGCCAGCAGCTTGGCCGTTGGTGCAGCCGAGCAGTACTTC. It is translated as CASSLAVGAAEQYF.

The V and J genes are TRBV29-1 and TRBJ2-5; D gene unclear. This CDR3 region has 13 residues. V was trimmed by 0 bases and J by 1 base, leaving 6 bases between them. Germline V lookup: CDR1 SQVTM, CDR2 ANQGSEA. CDR3 protein: CSVEDRLQETQYF. DNA for the CDR3: TGCAGCGTTGAAGATCGACTCCAAGAGACCCAGTACTTC.

The V call is TRBV10-3, the J call TRBJ2-3; 7 nucleotides align to TRBD2. The germline V gene encodes CDR1 ENHRY and CDR2 SYGVKD. This CDR3 region has 16 residues. V shed 1 base and J 0 bases; nucleotides not matched to a gene: 4. The DNA for the CDR3 is TGTGCCATCAGTGAGTTGTTGCGGGGGAGCACAGATACGCAGTATTTT. Protein: CAISELLRGSTDTQYF.

This clonotype turned up a few times. The chain has TRBV24-1 and TRBJ1-2; D not resolved. V was shortened by 2 bases and J by 5 bases, with 2 bases between the two germline ends. Germline lookup yields CDR1 KGHDR and CDR2 SFDVKD. CDR3 size: 11 residues. The CDR3 loop is CATSDWYGYTF. CDR3 coding DNA: TGTGCCACCAGTGATTGGTATGGCTACACCTTC.

The sample holds a few counts of this clonotype. The CDR3 DNA reads as TGTGCCAGCAGCTTAGATCGAGACAGGCGGTGGGAGCAGTACTTC. Translation: CASSLDRDRRWEQYF. The chain is built from TRBV11-2 and TRBJ2-7, with D possibly being TRBD1 (6 bases). The germline CDR1 and CDR2 sequences are SGHAT and FQNNGV. The CDR3 loop spans 15 amino acids. Trimming cost V 0 bases and J 7 bases, with 16 bases left between them.

This clonotype was seen a few times. The rearrangement joins TRBV20-1 to TRBJ2-7; no firm D call. Per germline, CDR1 DFQATT and CDR2 SNEGSKA (reference sequence). This CDR3 contains 11 residues. V dropped 2 bases and J dropped 4 bases, with 6 bases sitting between them. CDR3 bases: TGCAGTGCTAGATCCGTTTACGAGCAGTACTTC. It is translated as CSARSVYEQYF.

The genes are TRBV11-2 and TRBJ2-4, with D tentatively TRBD1 (6 bases). Germline assignment: CDR1 SGHAT and CDR2 FQNNGV. The CDR3 totals 15 residues. Deletions cut 7 bases from V and 1 base from J, with 14 bases between. The CDR3 nucleotides are TGTGCCAGCACCCCAGGGACAATGGCCAAAAACATTCAGTACTTC. Translating it yields CASTPGTMAKNIQYF.

The chain links TRBV19 to TRBJ2-1; tentative D call: TRBD2 (5 bases). Trimming left V 10 bases short and J 3 bases short, with 13 bases between. The CDR3 covers 13 residues. Germline CDR1 reads LNHDA; CDR2 reads SQIVND (reference sequence). Written as DNA, the CDR3 is TGTGCCACCACCGCCACTAGCTACAATGAGCAGTTCTTC. Residues: CATTATSYNEQFF.

This clonotype has more than one count but fewer than ten. The rearrangement uses TRBV7-9 and TRBJ2-2; D not resolved. The germline gives CDR1 SEHNR, CDR2 FQNEAQ (reference sequence). This CDR3 region has 13 residues. V dropped 4 bases and J dropped 7 bases, with 10 bases sitting between them. CDR3 residues: CASSSSSGGELFF. CDR3 coding DNA: TGTGCCAGCAGCTCTTCTAGTGGCGGGGAGCTGTTTTTT.

V usage is TRBV4-2 and J usage is TRBJ1-4; D might be TRBD1 (5 bases). The V end lost 5 bases, the J end lost 2 bases, and 12 bases lay between the germline ends. This CDR3 comprises 15 residues. Germline lookup yields CDR1 LGHNA and CDR2 YNFKEQ. The CDR3 DNA reads TGTGCCAGCAGCTATACAGGACTTACTAATGAAAAACTGTTTTTT. Encoded protein: CASSYTGLTNEKLFF.

Only a few counts were recorded for this clonotype. J is TRBJ2-7 and V is TRBV9; 8 bases are a match to TRBD1. V lost 3 bases to trimming and J lost 3 bases; unmatched junction nucleotides: 2. From germline, CDR1 is SGDLS and CDR2 YYNGEE. There are 13 residues in the CDR3. CDR3 sequence (DNA): TGTGCCAGCAGCGGGGGGACAGGCTACGAGCAGTACTTC. Its protein is CASSGGTGYEQYF.

This clonotype was found many times. The chain is built from TRBV6-1 and TRBJ2-1; no firm D call. The CDR3 has 14 residues. Germline V gives CDR1 MNHNS, CDR2 SASEGT. CDR3 region: CAAARQSSYNEQFF. CDR3 DNA: TGTGCAGCTGCTCGGCAGAGCTCCTACAATGAGCAGTTCTTC.

This clonotype showed up just a few times. The V gene is TRBV7-9, the J gene TRBJ1-5, with 10 nucleotides matching TRBD1. This CDR3 has 15 amino acids. V lost 5 bases to trimming and J lost 5 bases; unmatched junction nucleotides: 6. The V gene's germline CDR1 is SEHNR and CDR2 FQNEAQ (reference sequence). Written as DNA, the CDR3 is TGTGCCAGCAGCCCCCCGGGGACAGGGGATCAGCCCCAGCATTTT. Protein product: CASSPPGTGDQPQHF.

This chain joins TRBV25-1 and TRBJ2-7; tentatively, D is TRBD1 (5 bases). The germline V gene encodes CDR1 MGHDK and CDR2 SYGVNS. CDR3 length equals 16 residues. V was clipped by 2 bases and J by 4 bases, with 18 bases between them. The CDR3 nucleotides are TGTGCCAGCAGTGAAACTACTCCTAGGGGAACGTACGAGCAGTACTTC. It yields the protein CASSETTPRGTYEQYF.

The sample holds one count of this clonotype. J is TRBJ2-5 and V is TRBV12-3 or TRBV12-4; 9 bases match TRBD2. The CDR3 covers 16 residues. V lost 5 bases, J lost 5 bases, and 12 bases stayed unmatched. In DNA form, the CDR3 reads TGTGCCAGCAGTCCTCGGCTTAGCGGGGGTACGGAGACCCAGTACTTC. It is translated as CASSPRLSGGTETQYF.

Concerning this clonotype: Given a much more abundant clone one base away, this may be a read error. The gene calls are TRBV28 and TRBJ2-7; D possibly corresponds to TRBD2 (5 bases). Trimming removed 5 bases at V and 2 bases at J, with 13 bases between. The CDR3 consists of 14 residues. Germline values: CDR1 MDHEN, CDR2 SYDVKM. The CDR3 DNA sequence: TGTGCCAGCAGTCGGAGAGGGAGCCCCTACGAGCAGTACTTC. Encoded protein: CASSRRGSPYEQYF.